A single sample gave rise to the 9 T cell receptor beta chains below, sequenced in a study of cytomegalovirus exposure and HLA in healthy donors. Primers for the PCR totalled 60 Vbeta and 13 Jbeta. The table came from immunoSEQ multiplex PCR; TCRdb's copy has only in-frame clones and leaves some out. The sample includes about 180,000 clones, around 79% of them seen just once. Material for sequencing was PBMCs. The receptor source for this set is a woman aged 45-65 years in good health and CMV-seronegative.

The chain has TRBV7-2 and TRBJ2-5; D is ambiguous. The J call is doubtful: the DNA matches TRBJ2-7 better. From germline, CDR1 is SGHTA and CDR2 FQGNSA. CDR3 length: 11 residues. The CDR3 coding sequence is TGTGCCAGCAGCTTACAATACGAGCAGTACTTC. It encodes CASSLQYEQYF.

The rearrangement uses TRBV7-3 and TRBJ2-2; a weak D match, TRBD2 (6 bases). Germline loops: CDR1 SGHTA, CDR2 FQGTGA. V was shortened by 8 bases and J by 1 base, with 11 bases between the two germline ends. The CDR3 runs to 14 residues. CDR3 protein: CASGRTMNTGELFF. Written as DNA, the CDR3 is TGTGCCAGCGGGCGGACTATGAACACCGGGGAGCTGTTTTTT. The full variable domain, rest sourced from reference TRBV7-3 and TRBJ2-2, is GAGVSQTPSNKVTEKGKYVELRCDPISGHTALYWYRQSLGQGPEFLIYFQGTGAADDSGLPNDRFFAVRPEGSVSTLKIQRTERGDSAVYLCASGRTMNTGELFFGEGSRLTVL.

A remark on this clone: Mismatch with germline at one junction end may stem from a read error. The V call is TRBV29-1, the J call TRBJ2-4, with D perhaps TRBD2 (5 bases). The CDR3 consists of 13 residues. Germline V lookup: CDR1 SQVTM, CDR2 ANQGSEA. CDR3 in amino acids: CSVEESGKNSQYF. The CDR3 DNA is TGCAGCGTTGAAGAGAGCGGCAAAAACAGTCAGTACTTC.

The J gene is TRBJ1-2, the V gene TRBV19; 8 bases map to TRBD1. In germline, CDR1 is LNHDA, CDR2 SQIVND (reference sequence). Trimming removed 8 bases from V and 6 bases from J; junction bases left unmatched: 11. This CDR3 has 14 residues. The CDR3 sequence: CASSDREAVDGYTF. The CDR3 DNA is TGTGCCAGTTCGGACAGGGAGGCTGTCGATGGCTACACCTTC.

This clone was observed a single time. The rearrangement links TRBV28 to TRBJ2-1; TRBD1 agrees at 7 bases. V was pared by 8 bases and J by 2 bases, with 6 bases of the junction left unmatched. Per germline, CDR1 MDHEN and CDR2 SYDVKM. The CDR3 runs to 14 residues. The CDR3 protein is CASLGGQAYNEQFF. CDR3 nucleotides: TGTGCCAGCCTTGGTGGACAGGCCTACAATGAGCAGTTCTTC.

The chain employs TRBV19 and TRBJ1-5; no firm D call. Germline V lookup: CDR1 LNHDA, CDR2 SQIVND (reference sequence). V gave up 0 bases and J gave up 8 bases, with 8 bases separating them. The CDR3 loop spans 13 amino acids. CDR3 sequence: CASSIDPRKPQHF. CDR3 nucleotide sequence: TGTGCCAGTAGTATAGACCCGCGTAAGCCCCAGCATTTT.

The rearrangement joins TRBV7-8 to TRBJ1-1; D not certain. Trimming took 4 bases from V and 1 from J, leaving 10 bases between them. The CDR3 length is 14 residues. Germline V gene data show CDR1 as SGHVS and CDR2 as FQNEAQ. The CDR3 region has the DNA TGTGCCAGCAGCTCCGGTACGTGGAACACTGAAGCTTTCTTT. Protein sequence: CASSSGTWNTEAFF.

This clone was observed a single time. This chain uses TRBV19 with TRBJ1-6, with TRBD1 as a possible D gene (5 bases). The CDR3 runs 15 residues. Germline V gene lookup returns CDR1 LNHDA and CDR2 SQIVND (reference sequence). V lost 6 bases to trimming and J lost 10 bases, with 19 bases between them. CDR3 DNA sequence: TGTGCCAGTAGACATTACAGGTCGGCGGAATCACCCCTCCACTTT. This encodes CASRHYRSAESPLHF.

This clone was counted only a few times. The V call is TRBV9, the J call TRBJ1-2; 8 bases map to TRBD1. V was clipped by 4 bases and J by 7 bases; unmatched bases: 6. Germline lookup yields CDR1 SGDLS and CDR2 YYNGEE. The length of the CDR3 is 13 residues. The CDR3 nucleotides read TGTGCCAGCAGCAGCAGGGGGCCAGGTGGCTACACCTTC. It specifies CASSSRGPGGYTF.